This T cell receptor (beta chain) was sequenced for a study of control samples from healthy donors and cancer patients. Libraries were prepared by immunoSEQ multiplex PCR; TCRdb keeps only in-frame clonotypes and omits some of them. The sample carries approximately 140,000 clones, roughly nine tenths recorded once. This CDR3 is built from 15 residues. V shed 2 bases, J shed 4 bases, and the junction held 7 bases outside the gene matches. Germline CDR1 reads ENHRY; CDR2 reads SYGVKD. The rearrangement links TRBV10-3 to TRBJ1-2; 7 positions agree with TRBD1. What was sequenced was blood. The receptor comes from a young man in good health. The CDR3 region has the DNA TGTGCCATCAGTGAGGGGAGGGGGCGCGGCTATGGCTACACCTTC. This gives the protein CAISEGRGRGYGYTF.